This T cell receptor (beta chain) stems from a study of CD8+ T cells in alopecia areata. The authors extracted RNA and reverse transcribed it into cDNA as the sequencing template. Sequencing used immunoSEQ multiplex PCR; TCRdb keeps in-frame clones, though not all of them. The sample includes about 200,000 clones, around 62% of them seen just once. This CDR3 has 15 residues. From germline, CDR1 is MNHEY and CDR2 SVGAGI. Between the trimmed V and J ends, which lost 0 bases and 3 bases, there was a span of 11 bases. Sequencing was performed on CD4+ T cells sorted from blood, taken at week 0. This rearrangement joins TRBV6-5 to TRBJ1-1; tentatively, D is TRBD1 (5 bases). The receptor was derived from a human donor with alopecia areata. The CDR3 DNA follows: TGTGCCAGCAGTTACTCGTGGCAGGGCTACACTGAAGCTTTCTTT. This codes for CASSYSWQGYTEAFF.